What follows are 23 T cell receptor beta chains derived from one specimen sequenced in a study of CD8 T cells in ankylosing spondylitis. TCRdb used MiXCR to reprocess the 5' RACE reads, holding one entry per CDR3 protein. Here the sample spans approximately 300,000 distinct CDR3 sequences, under 25% being singletons. Sequenced material: blood, either unsorted or a sorted T cell fraction (not recorded which). These receptors originate from a female donor with ankylosing spondylitis or in good health (not recorded which).

This clonotype was seen more than once but under ten times. The chain carries TRBV9 and TRBJ2-1; D is unclear. V was trimmed by 4 bases and J by 1 base, leaving 9 bases between them. The length of the CDR3 is 14 residues. Germline-derived CDR1 and CDR2 are SGDLS and YYNGEE. CDR3 nucleotides: TGTGCCAGCAGCCCCCTCGGTTCCTACAATGAGCAGTTCTTC. It codes for CASSPLGSYNEQFF.

Here the CDR3 reads CASSFSRITNTEAFF. The CDR3, as DNA: TGTGCCAGCAGTTTCTCGCGGATAACGAACACTGAAGCTTTCTTT. This chain joins TRBV6-5 and TRBJ1-1; D is uncertain. V lost 4 bases to trimming and J lost 1 base, with 13 bases between them. The CDR3 is 15 amino acids. The V gene's germline CDR1 is MNHEY and CDR2 SVGAGI.

The chain employs TRBV27 and TRBJ2-5, with TRBD2 as a possible D gene (5 bases). The CDR3 totals 13 residues. In germline, CDR1 is MNHEY, CDR2 SMNVEV (reference sequence). Trimming pared 8 bases from V and 2 bases from J, leaving 12 bases between. The CDR3 reads CASGSGSQETQYF. The CDR3 DNA sequence: TGTGCCAGCGGAAGCGGCTCTCAAGAGACCCAGTACTTC.

The chain employs TRBV20-1 and TRBJ2-5, with TRBD1 identical over 12 bases. The V gene's germline CDR1 is DFQATT and CDR2 SNEGSKA (reference sequence). V trimming: 4 bases; J trimming: 5 bases; junction bases outside the gene matches: 8. CDR3 length: 15 amino acids. DNA of the CDR3: TGCAGTGCTACGGGACAGGGGGCGAATTTTGAGACCCAGTACTTC. Translated, it gives CSATGQGANFETQYF.

This chain joins TRBV20-1 and TRBJ2-3; either TRBD1 or TRBD2 may supply D (5 bases each). V lost 3 bases, J lost 2 bases, and 18 bases lay in between. The CDR3 contains 16 residues. Germline CDR1 DFQATT, CDR2 SNEGSKA (reference sequence). CDR3 nucleotide sequence: TGCAGTGCTAGCCACGCCCGGGGCCCCTTCACAGATACGCAGTATTTT. Translation: CSASHARGPFTDTQYF.

The rearrangement joins TRBV30 to TRBJ2-7, with D possibly matching TRBD2 (5 bases). V gave up 1 base and J gave up 1 base, with 17 bases separating them. Germline CDR1 is GTSNPN and CDR2 is SVGIG (reference sequence). CDR3 length: 16 residues. In DNA form, the CDR3 reads TGTGCCTGGAGTGAGGACCCTGGCGGGCTTTCCTACGAGCAGTACTTC. The encoded protein is CAWSEDPGGLSYEQYF.

This clonotype was observed a handful of times. The chain has TRBV9 and TRBJ2-7, with 7 bases lining up with TRBD2. V shed 0 bases, J shed 3 bases, and the junction held 3 bases outside the gene matches. CDR1 is SGDLS and CDR2 is YYNGEE in the germline V gene. This CDR3 has 14 residues. CDR3 in DNA: TGTGCCAGCAGCGTAGTCCCTAGCGGCTACGAGCAGTACTTC. Its protein is CASSVVPSGYEQYF.

This clonotype showed up many times. This CDR3 reads CASGTPKDNSPLHF. For the CDR3, the DNA is TGCGCCAGCGGGACCCCCAAGGATAATTCACCCCTCCACTTT. The V and J genes are TRBV4-3 and TRBJ1-6; TRBD1 might be the D (5 bases). The germline V gene has CDR1 LGHNA and CDR2 YSLEER. The CDR3 length is 14 residues. V was trimmed by 8 bases and J by 5 bases, leaving 13 bases between them.

This clonotype has just a few counts. This sequence joins TRBV5-1 and TRBJ2-2, with TRBD1 identical over 9 bases. Unmatched junction bases numbered 8, after V lost 4 bases and J lost 4 bases. CDR3 length: 16 amino acids. The V gene's germline CDR1 is SGHRS and CDR2 YFSETQ. Here the CDR3 DNA reads TGCGCCAGCAGCCCCTATGCGGACAGGGGCACCGGGGAGCTGTTTTTT. Residues: CASSPYADRGTGELFF.

This rearrangement joins TRBV11-2 to TRBJ2-1; tentative D call: TRBD2 (6 bases). CDR1 and CDR2 from the germline V gene are SGHAT and FQNNGV. The CDR3 contains 13 residues. V gave up 7 bases and J gave up 15 bases, with 22 bases separating them. The CDR3 nucleotides are TGTGCCAGCACCCTCCGGGAGACTGGCCGTTGGTTCTTC. It is translated as CASTLRETGRWFF.

The rearrangement joins TRBV18 to TRBJ1-6; a weak D match, TRBD1 (5 bases). The V gene lost 3 bases and the J gene lost 7 bases, with 7 bases spanning the gap. This CDR3 contains 13 residues. Germline V lookup: CDR1 KGHSH, CDR2 LQKENI. In DNA form, the CDR3 reads TGTGCCAGCTCACCGGGGGGGAATTCACCCCTCCACTTT. Amino acids: CASSPGGNSPLHF.

V is TRBV20-1 and J is TRBJ2-3; D gene uncertain. The V and J ends lost 6 bases and 2 bases respectively, with 9 bases between them. CDR3 size: 12 residues. Germline V gene lookup returns CDR1 DFQATT and CDR2 SNEGSKA (reference sequence). The CDR3 coding sequence is TGCAGTGCAACTCGGTACACAGATACGCAGTATTTT. Its translation is CSATRYTDTQYF.

The chain recombines TRBV29-1 with TRBJ2-1, with 7 bases lining up with TRBD2. The CDR3 is 14 amino acids. Germline V gene data show CDR1 as SQVTM and CDR2 as ANQGSEA. Trimming took 6 bases from V and 5 from J; bases not matched to a gene: 10. In nucleotides, the CDR3 is TGCAGCGTCGAGGCTACTAGCGCACACAATGAGCAGTTCTTC. This codes for CSVEATSAHNEQFF.

The table lists this clonotype with a few counts. The V gene is TRBV5-4, the J gene TRBJ2-5; D perhaps matches TRBD2 (6 bases). Germline lookup yields CDR1 SGHNT and CDR2 YYREEE (reference sequence). Trimming took off 4 bases at V and 4 bases at J, with 14 bases between the two ends. The CDR3 has 14 amino acids. Here the CDR3 reads CASSMGGPGETQYF. CDR3 nucleotide sequence: TGTGCCAGCAGCATGGGGGGTCCGGGAGAGACCCAGTACTTC. Full variable domain (outside the CDR3, taken from reference TRBV5-4 and TRBJ2-5): ETGVTQSPTHLIKTRGQQVTLRCSSQSGHNTVSWYQQALGQGPQFIFQYYREEENGRGNFPPRFSGLQFPNYSSELNVNALELDDSALYLCASSMGGPGETQYFGPGTRLLVL.

This clonotype was observed at least ten times. The rearrangement links TRBV27 to TRBJ2-1; D is ambiguous. The CDR3 covers 13 residues. Germline CDR1 and CDR2: MNHEY and SMNVEV (reference sequence). Trimming shortened V by 8 bases and J by 5 bases, and 13 bases separated the two germline ends. In DNA, the CDR3 is TGTGCCAGCGGAGACGCGATGCACAATGAGCAGTTCTTC. This translates into CASGDAMHNEQFF.

This clonotype has a single count. V gene TRBV11-2 combines with J gene TRBJ2-7; D is unclear. Germline V gene data show CDR1 as SGHAT and CDR2 as FQNNGV. The CDR3 is 15 residues long. The germline V and J ends were trimmed by 5 bases and 0 bases, with 14 bases remaining between them. The CDR3 protein is CASSTTRASSYEQYF. The CDR3 DNA follows: TGTGCCAGCAGCACTACAAGGGCTAGCTCCTACGAGCAGTACTTC.

In its sample, this clonotype was seen a few times. The chain has TRBV7-2 and TRBJ2-1, with TRBD2 identical over 9 bases. Unmatched junction bases numbered 7, after V lost 1 base and J lost 9 bases. The CDR3 is made up of 15 amino acids. In germline, CDR1 is SGHTA, CDR2 FQGNSA. CDR3 loop: CASSLDLAGVPEQFF. CDR3 coding DNA: TGTGCCAGCAGCTTAGATTTAGCGGGAGTCCCTGAGCAGTTCTTC.

At least ten counts were recorded for this clonotype. The chain employs TRBV28 and TRBJ2-7, with TRBD1 as a possible D gene (6 bases). Trimming shortened V by 4 bases and J by 5 bases, and 15 bases separated the two germline ends. The V gene's germline CDR1 is MDHEN and CDR2 SYDVKM. The CDR3 has 14 residues. This CDR3 is CASSSRRGIDEQYF. The CDR3 DNA sequence: TGTGCCAGCAGTTCCCGCAGGGGTATCGACGAGCAGTACTTC.

The chain recombines TRBV7-9 with TRBJ2-2; no clear D gene. V was trimmed by 5 bases and J by 4 bases, leaving 11 bases between them. Germline CDR1 SEHNR, CDR2 FQNEAQ (reference sequence). CDR3 length: 14 amino acids. Written as DNA, the CDR3 is TGTGCCAGCAGCCATGATTCGGCCACCGGGGAGCTGTTTTTT. Its protein product is CASSHDSATGELFF. The full variable domain, completed using reference TRBV7-9 and TRBJ2-2, is DTGVSQNPRHKITKRGQNVTFRCDPISEHNRLYWYRQTLGQGPEFLTYFQNEAQLEKSRLLSDRFSAERPKGSFSTLEIQRTEQGDSAMYLCASSHDSATGELFFGEGSRLTVL.

The V and J genes are TRBV20-1 and TRBJ1-1; no definite D call. Germline CDR1 is DFQATT and CDR2 is SNEGSKA (reference sequence). The ends were cut back, 4 bases at V and 7 bases at J, with 13 bases in the middle. This CDR3 comprises 12 residues. The CDR3: CSATSVGHEAFF. CDR3 in DNA: TGCAGTGCTACCTCGGTGGGCCATGAAGCTTTCTTT.

This rearrangement joins TRBV18 to TRBJ2-5; D not certain. The germline gives CDR1 KGHSH, CDR2 LQKENI. The CDR3 loop spans 13 amino acids. The V gene lost 5 bases and the J gene lost 0 bases, with 7 bases spanning the gap. The CDR3 loop reads CASSKGYQETQYF. The CDR3 DNA sequence: TGTGCCAGCTCAAAGGGTTACCAAGAGACCCAGTACTTC.

In this sample, this clonotype turned up a few times. This chain links TRBV29-1 with TRBJ1-2; unclear D gene. Germline CDR1 is SQVTM and CDR2 is ANQGSEA. V dropped 4 bases and J dropped 4 bases, with 10 bases sitting between them. This CDR3 is 12 amino acids long. The CDR3 DNA reads as TGCAGCGTTGGGGAGACGGCCTATGGCTACACCTTC. Protein: CSVGETAYGYTF.

The CDR3 is CASSTEGAAETQYF. The CDR3 DNA reads as TGTGCCAGCAGTACTGAGGGGGCGGCCGAGACCCAGTACTTC. V is TRBV6-5 and J is TRBJ2-5; TRBD1 matches at 7 bases. The CDR3 runs to 14 residues. V dropped 5 bases and J dropped 5; count of bases not matched to a gene: 8. Germline CDR1 and CDR2: MNHEY and SVGAGI.